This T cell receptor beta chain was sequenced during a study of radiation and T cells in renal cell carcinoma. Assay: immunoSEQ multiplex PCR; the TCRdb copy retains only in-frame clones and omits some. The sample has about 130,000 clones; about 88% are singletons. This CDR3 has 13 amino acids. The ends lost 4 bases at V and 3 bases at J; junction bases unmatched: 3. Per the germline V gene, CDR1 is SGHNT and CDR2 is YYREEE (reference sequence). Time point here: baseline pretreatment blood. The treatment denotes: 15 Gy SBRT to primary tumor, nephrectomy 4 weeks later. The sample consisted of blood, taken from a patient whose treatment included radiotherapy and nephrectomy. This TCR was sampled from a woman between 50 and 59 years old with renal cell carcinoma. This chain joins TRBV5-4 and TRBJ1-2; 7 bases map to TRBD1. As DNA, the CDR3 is TGTGCCAGCAGCCTAGACAGGGACTATGGCTACACCTTC. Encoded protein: CASSLDRDYGYTF.